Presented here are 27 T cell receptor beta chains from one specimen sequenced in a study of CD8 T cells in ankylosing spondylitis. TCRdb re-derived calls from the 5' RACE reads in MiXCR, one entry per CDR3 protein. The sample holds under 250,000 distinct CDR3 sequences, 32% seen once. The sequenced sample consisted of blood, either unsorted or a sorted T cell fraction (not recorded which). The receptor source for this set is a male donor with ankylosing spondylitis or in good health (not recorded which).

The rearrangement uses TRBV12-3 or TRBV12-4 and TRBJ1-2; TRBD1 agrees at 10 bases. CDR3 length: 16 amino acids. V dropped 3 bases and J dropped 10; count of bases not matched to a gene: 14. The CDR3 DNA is TGTGCCAGCAGTTTTGGGACAGGGGAGGGGGCCTTGGACTACACCTTC. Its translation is CASSFGTGEGALDYTF.

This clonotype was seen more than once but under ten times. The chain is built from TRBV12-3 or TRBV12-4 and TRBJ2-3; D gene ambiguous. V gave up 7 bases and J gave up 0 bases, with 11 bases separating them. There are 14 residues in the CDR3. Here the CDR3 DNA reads TGTGCCAGCAACACGTGGGCTAGCACAGATACGCAGTATTTT. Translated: CASNTWASTDTQYF.

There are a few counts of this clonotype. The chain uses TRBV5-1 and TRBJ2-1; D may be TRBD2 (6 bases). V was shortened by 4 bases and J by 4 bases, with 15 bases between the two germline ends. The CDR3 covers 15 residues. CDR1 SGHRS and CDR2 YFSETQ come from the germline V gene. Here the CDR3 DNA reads TGCGCCAGCAGCGGCCTGGCGGGGAGTTACAATGAGCAGTTCTTC. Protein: CASSGLAGSYNEQFF.

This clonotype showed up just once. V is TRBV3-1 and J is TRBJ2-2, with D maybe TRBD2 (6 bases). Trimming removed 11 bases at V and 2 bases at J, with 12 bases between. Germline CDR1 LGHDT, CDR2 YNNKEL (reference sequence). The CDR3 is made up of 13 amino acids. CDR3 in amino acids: CAGGRTNTGELFF. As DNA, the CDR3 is TGTGCCGGAGGGAGAACTAACACCGGGGAGCTGTTTTTT. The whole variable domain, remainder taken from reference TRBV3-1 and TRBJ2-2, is DTAVSQTPKYLVTQMGNDKSIKCEQNLGHDTMYWYKQDSKKFLKIMFSYNNKELIINETVPNRFSPKSPDKAHLNLHINSLELGDSAVYFCAGGRTNTGELFFGEGSRLTVL.

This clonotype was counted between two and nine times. The CDR3 region has the DNA TGTGCCAGCAGCTTAGATGTGGGGGGCCTCAATGAGCAGTTCTTC. Its translation: CASSLDVGGLNEQFF. This chain uses TRBV7-9 with TRBJ2-1; tentatively, D is TRBD1 or TRBD2 (6 bases each). The V and J ends lost 1 base and 6 bases respectively, with 13 bases between them. Germline V gives CDR1 SEHNR, CDR2 FQNEAQ (reference sequence). The CDR3 consists of 15 residues.

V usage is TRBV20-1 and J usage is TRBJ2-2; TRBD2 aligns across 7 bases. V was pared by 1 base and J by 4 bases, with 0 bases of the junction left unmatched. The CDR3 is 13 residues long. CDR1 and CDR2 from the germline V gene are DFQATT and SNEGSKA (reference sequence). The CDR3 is CSARAGGTGELFF. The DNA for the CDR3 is TGCAGTGCTAGAGCGGGGGGCACCGGGGAGCTGTTTTTT.

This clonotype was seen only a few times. The CDR3 reads CSARDRTGVNEQYF. CDR3 in DNA: TGCAGTGCTAGAGATAGGACAGGGGTTAACGAGCAGTACTTC. This chain links TRBV20-1 with TRBJ2-7; TRBD1 matches 9 bases. V shed 0 bases, J shed 5 bases, and the junction held 5 bases outside the gene matches. Germline V gives CDR1 DFQATT, CDR2 SNEGSKA (reference sequence). CDR3 length equals 14 residues.

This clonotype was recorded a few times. Here the CDR3 DNA reads TGCAGTGCCGCCCCCCCGGGGGACTCCTACGAGCAGTACTTC. Protein product: CSAAPPGDSYEQYF. The gene calls are TRBV20-1 and TRBJ2-7; the D gene is possibly TRBD2 (6 bases). Trimming removed 6 bases from V and 0 bases from J, with 15 bases in between. In germline, CDR1 is DFQATT, CDR2 SNEGSKA (reference sequence). This CDR3 is built from 14 residues.

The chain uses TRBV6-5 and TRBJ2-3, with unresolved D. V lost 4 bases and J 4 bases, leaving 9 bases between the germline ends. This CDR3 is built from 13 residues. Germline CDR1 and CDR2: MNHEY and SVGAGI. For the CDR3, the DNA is TGTGCCAGCAGTTTCCTGGTCGCAGATACGCAGTATTTT. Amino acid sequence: CASSFLVADTQYF.

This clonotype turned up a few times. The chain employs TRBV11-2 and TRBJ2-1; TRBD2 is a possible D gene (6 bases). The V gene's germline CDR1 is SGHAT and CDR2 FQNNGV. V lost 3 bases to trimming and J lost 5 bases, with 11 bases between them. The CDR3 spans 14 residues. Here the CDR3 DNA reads TGTGCCAGCAGCTTTTCCGCGGGAAACAATGAGCAGTTCTTC. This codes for CASSFSAGNNEQFF.

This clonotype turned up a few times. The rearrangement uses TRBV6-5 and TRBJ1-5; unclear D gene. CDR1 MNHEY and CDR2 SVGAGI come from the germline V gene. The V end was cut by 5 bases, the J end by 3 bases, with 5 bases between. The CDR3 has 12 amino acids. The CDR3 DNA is TGTGCCAGCAGTCAGATCAATCAGCCCCAGCATTTT. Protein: CASSQINQPQHF.

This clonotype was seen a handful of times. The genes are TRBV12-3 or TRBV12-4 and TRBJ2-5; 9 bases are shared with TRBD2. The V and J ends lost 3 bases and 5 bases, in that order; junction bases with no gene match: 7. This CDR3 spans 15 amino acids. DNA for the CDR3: TGTGCCAGCAGTTTGTCGCGGGGGGGCGTGGAGACCCAGTACTTC. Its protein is CASSLSRGGVETQYF.

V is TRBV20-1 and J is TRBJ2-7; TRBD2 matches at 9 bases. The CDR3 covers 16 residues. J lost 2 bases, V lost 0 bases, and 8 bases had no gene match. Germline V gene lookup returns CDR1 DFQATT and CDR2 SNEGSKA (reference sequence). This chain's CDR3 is CSARDRGLAGTYEQYF. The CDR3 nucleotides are TGCAGTGCTAGAGATCGTGGGCTAGCGGGGACCTACGAGCAGTACTTC.

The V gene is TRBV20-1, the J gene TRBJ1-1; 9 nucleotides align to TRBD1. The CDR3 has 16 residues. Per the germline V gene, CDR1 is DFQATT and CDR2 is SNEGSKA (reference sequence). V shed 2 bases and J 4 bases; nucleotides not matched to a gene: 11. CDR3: CSARSPGTGISTEAFF. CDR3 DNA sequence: TGCAGTGCTAGAAGTCCCGGGACAGGGATCAGCACTGAAGCTTTCTTT.

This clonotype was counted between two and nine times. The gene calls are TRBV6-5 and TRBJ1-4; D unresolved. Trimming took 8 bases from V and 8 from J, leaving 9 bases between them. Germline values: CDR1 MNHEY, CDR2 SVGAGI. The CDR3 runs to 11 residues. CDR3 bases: TGTGCCAGCTCAGATAGCGAAAAACTGTTTTTT. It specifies CASSDSEKLFF.

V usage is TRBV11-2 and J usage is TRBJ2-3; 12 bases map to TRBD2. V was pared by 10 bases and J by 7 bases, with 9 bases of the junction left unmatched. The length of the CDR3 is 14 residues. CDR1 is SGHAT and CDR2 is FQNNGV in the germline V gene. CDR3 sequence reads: CATTLAGGPNTQYF. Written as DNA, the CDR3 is TGTGCCACAACACTAGCGGGGGGACCGAATACGCAGTATTTT.

CDR3 sequence: CASSPHSGGAYNEQFF. The CDR3, as DNA: TGTGCCAGCAGTCCCCATAGCGGGGGGGCATACAATGAGCAGTTCTTC. V and J are TRBV27 and TRBJ2-1, with 11 bases identical to TRBD2. Germline-derived CDR1 and CDR2 are MNHEY and SMNVEV (reference sequence). This CDR3 is built from 16 residues. Germline trimming cut 5 bases from V and 4 bases from J; bases unmatched to any gene: 7.

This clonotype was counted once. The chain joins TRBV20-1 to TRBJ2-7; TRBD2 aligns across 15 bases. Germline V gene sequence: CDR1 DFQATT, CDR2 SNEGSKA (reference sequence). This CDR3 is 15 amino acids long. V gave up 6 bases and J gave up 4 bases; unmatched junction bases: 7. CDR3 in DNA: TGCAGTGCCGATCGGACTAGCGGGGGGGCGTACGAGCAGTACTTC. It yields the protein CSADRTSGGAYEQYF.

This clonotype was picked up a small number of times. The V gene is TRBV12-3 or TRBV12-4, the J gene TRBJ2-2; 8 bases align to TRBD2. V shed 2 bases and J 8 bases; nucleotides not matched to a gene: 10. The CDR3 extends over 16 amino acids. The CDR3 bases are TGTGCCAGCAGTTTATCGTGGGGACTAGTGGAGGGGGAGCTGTTTTTT. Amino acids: CASSLSWGLVEGELFF.

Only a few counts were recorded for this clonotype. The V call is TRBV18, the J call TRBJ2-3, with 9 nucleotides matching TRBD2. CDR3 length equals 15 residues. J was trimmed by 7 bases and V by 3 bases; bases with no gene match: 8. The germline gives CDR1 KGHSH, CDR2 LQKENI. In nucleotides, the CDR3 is TGTGCCAGCTCACCCGGACTAGCGCTAGCGAATACGCAGTATTTT. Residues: CASSPGLALANTQYF.

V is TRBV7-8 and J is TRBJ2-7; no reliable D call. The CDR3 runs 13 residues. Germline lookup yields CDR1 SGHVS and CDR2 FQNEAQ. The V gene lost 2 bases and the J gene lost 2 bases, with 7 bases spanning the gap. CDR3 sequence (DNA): TGTGCCAGCAGCTTACTAGGGACCTACGAGCAGTACTTC. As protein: CASSLLGTYEQYF.

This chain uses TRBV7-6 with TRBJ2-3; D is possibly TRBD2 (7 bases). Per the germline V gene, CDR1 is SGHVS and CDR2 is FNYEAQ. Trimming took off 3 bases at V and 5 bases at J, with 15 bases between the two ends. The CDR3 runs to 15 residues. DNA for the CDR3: TGTGCCAGCAGCTTGGGGGGGGGCCGTGAAGATACGCAGTATTTT. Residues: CASSLGGGREDTQYF.

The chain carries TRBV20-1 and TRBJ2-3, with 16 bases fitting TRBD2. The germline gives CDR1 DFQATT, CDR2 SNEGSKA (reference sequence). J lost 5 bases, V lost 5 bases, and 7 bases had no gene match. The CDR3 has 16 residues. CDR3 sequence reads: CSASPGLAGGGDTQYF. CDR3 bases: TGCAGTGCTTCCCCGGGACTAGCGGGGGGGGGAGATACGCAGTATTTT.

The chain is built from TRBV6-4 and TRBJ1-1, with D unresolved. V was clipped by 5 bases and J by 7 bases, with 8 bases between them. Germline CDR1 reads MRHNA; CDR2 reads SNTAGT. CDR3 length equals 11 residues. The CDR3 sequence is CASSRASEAFF. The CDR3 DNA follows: TGTGCCAGCAGTCGGGCGAGTGAAGCTTTCTTT.

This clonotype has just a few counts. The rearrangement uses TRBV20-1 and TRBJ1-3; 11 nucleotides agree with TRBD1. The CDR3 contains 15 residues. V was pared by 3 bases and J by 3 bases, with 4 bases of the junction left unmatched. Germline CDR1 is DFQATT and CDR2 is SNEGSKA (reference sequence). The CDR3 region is CSASGTGGFGNTIYF. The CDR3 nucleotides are TGCAGTGCTAGTGGGACAGGGGGATTTGGAAACACCATATATTTT.

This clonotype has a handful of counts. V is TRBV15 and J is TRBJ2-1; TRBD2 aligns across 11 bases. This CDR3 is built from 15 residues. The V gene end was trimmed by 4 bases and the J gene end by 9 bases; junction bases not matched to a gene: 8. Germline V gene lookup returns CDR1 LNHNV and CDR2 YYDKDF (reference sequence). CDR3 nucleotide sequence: TGTGCCACCAGCAAAGACCGGACTAGCGGGCCTGAGCAGTTCTTC. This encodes CATSKDRTSGPEQFF.

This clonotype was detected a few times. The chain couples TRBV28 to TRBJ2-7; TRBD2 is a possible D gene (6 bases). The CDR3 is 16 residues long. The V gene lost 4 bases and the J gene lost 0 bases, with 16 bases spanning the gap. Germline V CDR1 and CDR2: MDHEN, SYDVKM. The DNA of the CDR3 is TGTGCCAGCAGTTCCCCATGGGCGGGGAACTCCTACGAGCAGTACTTC. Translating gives CASSSPWAGNSYEQYF.